This T cell receptor (beta chain) was recorded in a study of T cell responses to AZD1222 COVID-19 vaccine. Unmatched junction bases numbered 0, after V lost 2 bases and J lost 5 bases. The CDR3 totals 13 residues. CDR1 KGHSH and CDR2 LQKENI come from the germline V gene. Findings and limits, study-wide: Donor demographics were predominantly white British with a female majority; clonal diversity may be underestimated.

Of note for this clone: Antigen: not known.

Measured with immunoSEQ multiplex PCR; TCRdb has only the in-frame clones, and not every one. The sample lists roughly 35,000 clones, around 86% occurring once. The chain joins TRBV18 to TRBJ2-1; 7 nucleotides match TRBD1. The TCR sequence derives from an adult who received the AZD1222 COVID-19 vaccine. Material: peripheral blood, obtained 28 days after the second AZD1222 dose. The CDR3 spells CASSPDRDNEQFF. For the CDR3, the DNA is TGTGCCAGCTCACCAGACAGGGACAATGAGCAGTTCTTC. Looking up the rest from reference TRBV18 and TRBJ2-1 gives the full variable domain: NAGVMQNPRHLVRRRGQEARLRCSPMKGHSHVYWYRQLPEEGLKFMVYLQKENIIDESGMPKERFSAEFPKEGPSILRIQQVVRGDSAAYFCASSPDRDNEQFFGPGTRLTVL.